A selection of T cell receptor beta chains follows, all from one sample in a study of cytomegalovirus exposure and HLA in healthy donors. Profiled with immunoSEQ multiplex PCR; TCRdb holds only in-frame clones, not every one. The sample has approximately 170,000 clones; about 75% are singletons. The source material was PBMCs. The receptors stem from a young man in good health and CMV-seropositive. CDR3s include the opening cysteine and the closing phenylalanine or tryptophan. D genes are given only for firm matches. Rows may omit the clone size; those that give it use once, few, many or a size class.

D: TRBD1
J: TRBJ1-2
V: TRBV7-2
size: few
DNA: TGTGCCAGCAGCTCCCCGGGACAGGGGTACTATGGCTACACCTTC
CDR3: CASSSPGQGYYGYTF

D: .
J: TRBJ2-2
V: TRBV29-1
size: .
DNA: TGCAGCGTTGATCCGGAGGGGCGAGGCACCGGGGAGCTGTTTTTT
CDR3: CSVDPEGRGTGELFF

D: .
J: TRBJ1-5
V: TRBV6-5
size: few
DNA: TGTGCCAGCAGTTACCGGCGGGATAATCAGCCCCAGCATTTT
CDR3: CASSYRRDNQPQHF

D: TRBD1
J: TRBJ1-2
V: TRBV28
size: .
DNA: TGTGCCAGCAGTCCTGGACAGGGGACCTATGGCTACACCTTC
CDR3: CASSPGQGTYGYTF

D: TRBD1
J: TRBJ1-2
V: TRBV19
size: once
DNA: TGTGCCAGTAGCGGTATATTCCGGGACAGGCTTTTTAACTATGGCTACACCTTC
CDR3: CASSGIFRDRLFNYGYTF

D: .
J: TRBJ1-2
V: TRBV7-9
size: .
DNA: TGTGCCAGCAGTCAGGGGTTTGGCTACACCTTC
CDR3: CASSQGFGYTF

D: .
J: TRBJ1-2
V: TRBV28
size: once
DNA: TGTGCCAGCAGTTTCAGTATCCCCAGGGGTGGCTACACCTTC
CDR3: CASSFSIPRGGYTF

D: .
J: TRBJ1-2
V: TRBV5-1
size: .
DNA: TGCGCCAGCAGCACAGGGTCCGGCTACACCTTC
CDR3: CASSTGSGYTF

D: .
J: TRBJ2-5
V: TRBV19
size: .
DNA: TGTGCCAGTAGTATAACCGGAACACGGGGACAAGAGACCCAGTACTTC
CDR3: CASSITGTRGQETQYF

D: TRBD1
J: TRBJ1-5
V: TRBV6-1
size: .
DNA: TGTGCCAGCAGTGAGGCGTTGACAGGGTATAGCAATCAGCCCCAGCATTTT
CDR3: CASSEALTGYSNQPQHF

D: .
J: TRBJ1-6
V: TRBV6-5
size: .
DNA: TGTGCCAGCAGTCCCACTACAGGGTCACCCCTCCACTTT
CDR3: CASSPTTGSPLHF

D: .
J: TRBJ1-1
V: TRBV7-8
size: .
DNA: TGTGCCAGCAGCTTAGTACAGGGAGGGAGATACACTGAAGCTTTCTTT
CDR3: CASSLVQGGRYTEAFF

D: TRBD2
J: TRBJ2-5
V: TRBV6-5
size: .
DNA: TGTGCCAGCAGGGGAGGCGGGAGGGCCGAGGAGACCCAGTACTTC
CDR3: CASRGGGRAEETQYF

D: .
J: TRBJ1-2
V: TRBV7-9
size: .
DNA: TGTGCCAGCAGGGCAGACAAGGGGAACTATGGCTACACCTTC
CDR3: CASRADKGNYGYTF

D: TRBD2
J: TRBJ2-1
V: TRBV11-3
size: .
DNA: TGTGCCAGCAGCTCGCGGGGGGGTCCCTACAATGAGCAGTTCTTC
CDR3: CASSSRGGPYNEQFF

D: .
J: TRBJ2-3
V: TRBV27
size: .
DNA: TGTGCCAGCAGTCGCGACAGGCACACAGATACGCAGTATTTT
CDR3: CASSRDRHTDTQYF

D: TRBD2
J: TRBJ2-3
V: TRBV9
size: .
DNA: TGTGCCAGCAGCCCCCTTAGCGGGGGGTCCCTAGATACGCAGTATTTT
CDR3: CASSPLSGGSLDTQYF

D: TRBD2
J: TRBJ2-5
V: TRBV27
size: once
DNA: TGTGCCAGCAGTTTATGGGGGGGGTTCGGGGAGACCCAGTACTTC
CDR3: CASSLWGGFGETQYF

D: .
J: TRBJ2-5
V: TRBV6-1
size: .
DNA: TGTGCCAGCAGTCCCGCCGCCGGCGGTCAAGAGACCCAGTACTTC
CDR3: CASSPAAGGQETQYF

D: .
J: TRBJ1-2
V: TRBV6-1
size: .
DNA: TGTGCCAGCAGTGAAGTTGGGGGACTTTACGGGGGTTATGGCTACACCTTC
CDR3: CASSEVGGLYGGYGYTF

D: .
J: TRBJ1-1
V: TRBV20-1
size: .
DNA: TGCAGTGCTAGCAACAGGGCTGAAGCTTTCTTT
CDR3: CSASNRAEAFF

D: TRBD1
J: TRBJ1-5
V: TRBV27
size: few
DNA: TGTGCCAGCAGTTTTGGGACAGAAGGTCAGCCCCAGCATTTT
CDR3: CASSFGTEGQPQHF

D: .
J: TRBJ1-2
V: TRBV19
size: .
DNA: TGTGCCAGTCTGCCACCCTGGGGGGATGGCTACACCTTC
CDR3: CASLPPWGDGYTF

D: TRBD1
J: TRBJ1-2
V: TRBV18
size: .
DNA: TGTGCCAGCTCACCAGGACAGGGGGGTGGCTACACCTTC
CDR3: CASSPGQGGGYTF

D: .
J: TRBJ1-1
V: TRBV5-6
size: .
DNA: TGTGCCAGCATCCCTGCGGGGGGCGTTGGCACTGAAGCTTTCTTT
CDR3: CASIPAGGVGTEAFF

D: .
J: TRBJ2-1
V: TRBV30
size: .
DNA: TGTGCCTGGAGCCGAGGTCCCCTGACTACCAGTGAGCAGTTCTTC
CDR3: CAWSRGPLTTSEQFF

D: TRBD1
J: TRBJ2-2
V: TRBV4-1
size: few
DNA: TGCGCCAGCAGGGACAGGACGAACACCGGGGAGCTGTTTTTT
CDR3: CASRDRTNTGELFF

D: TRBD1
J: TRBJ1-1
V: TRBV7-8
size: .
DNA: TGTGCCAGCAGCGTGGACAGGGGGCGGACTGAAGCTTTCTTT
CDR3: CASSVDRGRTEAFF

D: .
J: TRBJ1-1
V: TRBV5-1
size: .
DNA: TGCGCCAGCAGCTTGAGGGTCCCGGGGGACACTGAAGCTTTCTTT
CDR3: CASSLRVPGDTEAFF

D: TRBD1
J: TRBJ1-1
V: TRBV2
size: few
DNA: TGTGCCAGCAGCGTAGGGGGCAGGGGAAGCACTGAAGCTTTCTTT
CDR3: CASSVGGRGSTEAFF

D: TRBD2
J: TRBJ2-3
V: TRBV9
size: .
DNA: TGTGCCAGCAGCGTGGGAATGCGGGGGGCGTTTAGCACAGATACGCAGTATTTT
CDR3: CASSVGMRGAFSTDTQYF

D: .
J: TRBJ1-1
V: TRBV5-8
size: .
DNA: TGTGCCAGCAGACCAGGGAGGGTAACTGAAGCTTTCTTT
CDR3: CASRPGRVTEAFF

D: .
J: TRBJ1-4
V: TRBV21-1
size: .
DNA: TGTGCCAGCAGCAAAGCCCTGACAGGGCCTGAGGAAAAACTGTTTTTT
CDR3: CASSKALTGPEEKLFF

D: TRBD1
J: TRBJ2-5
V: TRBV6-6
size: .
DNA: TGTGCCAGCAGTAAAACAGGGGGCGAGGTTGAAGAGACCCAGTACTTC
CDR3: CASSKTGGEVEETQYF

D: .
J: TRBJ1-1
V: TRBV6-5
size: .
DNA: TGTGCCAGCAGTTTCCAGCCTCAGGACACTGAAGCTTTCTTT
CDR3: CASSFQPQDTEAFF

D: .
J: TRBJ1-1
V: TRBV11-3
size: .
DNA: TGTGCCAGCAGCTTAGATCCGGCGCGGGGGAACACTGAAGCTTTCTTT
CDR3: CASSLDPARGNTEAFF

D: TRBD1
J: TRBJ2-6
V: TRBV28
size: .
DNA: TGTGCCAGCAGTTCTCAAACAGGGGCTGGGGCCAACGTCCTGACTTTC
CDR3: CASSSQTGAGANVLTF

D: TRBD2
J: TRBJ2-5
V: TRBV7-9
size: .
DNA: TGTGCCAGCAGCCCCCTGCGTAGGACTAGCGGGGCGTACCAAGAGACCCAGTACTTC
CDR3: CASSPLRRTSGAYQETQYF

D: TRBD1
J: TRBJ2-2
V: TRBV7-6
size: few
DNA: TGTGCCAGCAGCAACCCTGGCGGACAGGGGTACACCGGGGAGCTGTTTTTT
CDR3: CASSNPGGQGYTGELFF

D: .
J: TRBJ1-3
V: TRBV4-1
size: .
DNA: TGCGCCAGCAGCCAAGATCGCAGGCCGAGCTCTGGAAACACCATATATTTT
CDR3: CASSQDRRPSSGNTIYF

D: TRBD1
J: TRBJ1-2
V: TRBV30
size: .
DNA: TGTGCCTGGAGTAAGGACAGGGCCTCCTATGGCTACACCTTC
CDR3: CAWSKDRASYGYTF

D: TRBD1
J: TRBJ1-2
V: TRBV4-1
size: .
DNA: TGCGCCAGCAGCCAAGAAGGGGCACAGGGGGCGAACTATGGCTACACCTTC
CDR3: CASSQEGAQGANYGYTF

D: .
J: TRBJ1-1
V: TRBV7-9
size: .
DNA: TGTGCCGTTGGGGAGGGCGGGAACACTGAAGCTTTCTTT
CDR3: CAVGEGGNTEAFF

D: TRBD1
J: TRBJ2-5
V: TRBV6-1
size: once
DNA: TGTGCCAGCAGTGAAGTTAGAGGACAGGGGGCAGAGACCCAGTACTTC
CDR3: CASSEVRGQGAETQYF

D: .
J: TRBJ1-2
V: TRBV5-4
size: few
DNA: TGTGCCAGCAGGCCGCCGGGGTCGAACTATGGCTACACCTTC
CDR3: CASRPPGSNYGYTF

D: .
J: TRBJ1-1
V: TRBV7-9
size: .
DNA: TGTGCCAGCAGCCCTTCAGACACAGGGCGCCTAGCTTTCTTT
CDR3: CASSPSDTGRLAFF

D: .
J: TRBJ2-5
V: TRBV5-1
size: .
DNA: TGCGCCAGCAGCCGCCAGGGCGGAGAGACCCAGTACTTC
CDR3: CASSRQGGETQYF

D: .
J: TRBJ2-3
V: TRBV2
size: .
DNA: TGTGCCAAAGAGGGACTTAGCACAGATACGCAGTATTTT
CDR3: CAKEGLSTDTQYF

D: TRBD2
J: TRBJ2-5
V: TRBV9
size: .
DNA: TGTGCCAGCAGCGTAGATACGGGGGGAAGAGAGACCCAGTACTTC
CDR3: CASSVDTGGRETQYF

D: .
J: TRBJ1-4
V: TRBV9
size: .
DNA: TGTGCCAGCAGCGTAGGAGGGTTAACTAATGAAAAACTGTTTTTT
CDR3: CASSVGGLTNEKLFF

D: TRBD1
J: TRBJ1-2
V: TRBV9
size: .
DNA: TGTGCCAGCAGCGCCGGGACAGGGGGTTCGGTCTATGGCTACACCTTC
CDR3: CASSAGTGGSVYGYTF

D: .
J: TRBJ1-1
V: TRBV7-8
size: .
DNA: TGTGCCAGCAGCCGCCGACAGATGAACACTGAAGCTTTCTTT
CDR3: CASSRRQMNTEAFF

D: TRBD2
J: TRBJ2-3
V: TRBV19
size: .
DNA: TGTGCCAGTAGTATAACTAGCGGGAGGGCAGATACGCAGTATTTT
CDR3: CASSITSGRADTQYF

D: TRBD1
J: TRBJ1-1
V: TRBV6-1
size: .
DNA: TGTGCCAGCACCCAAGGGGACAGGGAGAACACTGAAGCTTTCTTT
CDR3: CASTQGDRENTEAFF

D: TRBD1
J: TRBJ1-5
V: TRBV19
size: .
DNA: TGTGCCAGTAGTATTTCGGGACAGGGGTTGGATCAGCCCCAGCATTTT
CDR3: CASSISGQGLDQPQHF